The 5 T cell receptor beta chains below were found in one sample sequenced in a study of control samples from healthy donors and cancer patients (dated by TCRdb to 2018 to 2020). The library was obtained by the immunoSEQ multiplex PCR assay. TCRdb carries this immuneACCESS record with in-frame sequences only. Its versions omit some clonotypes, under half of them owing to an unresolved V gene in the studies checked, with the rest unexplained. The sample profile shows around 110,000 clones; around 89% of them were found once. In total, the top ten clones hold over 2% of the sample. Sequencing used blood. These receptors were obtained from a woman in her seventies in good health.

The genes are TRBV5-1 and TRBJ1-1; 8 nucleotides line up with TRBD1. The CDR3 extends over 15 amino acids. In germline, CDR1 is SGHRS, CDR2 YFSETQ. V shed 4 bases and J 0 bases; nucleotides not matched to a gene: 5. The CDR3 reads CASSLRTGMNTEAFF. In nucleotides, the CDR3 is TGCGCCAGCAGCCTCCGGACAGGGATGAACACTGAAGCTTTCTTT.

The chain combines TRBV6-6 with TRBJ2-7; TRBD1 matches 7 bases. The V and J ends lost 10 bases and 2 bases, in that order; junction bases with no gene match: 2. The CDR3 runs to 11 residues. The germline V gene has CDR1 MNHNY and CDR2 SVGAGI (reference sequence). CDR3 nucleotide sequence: TGTGCCACCGGACAGGCCTACGAGCAGTACTTC. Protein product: CATGQAYEQYF.

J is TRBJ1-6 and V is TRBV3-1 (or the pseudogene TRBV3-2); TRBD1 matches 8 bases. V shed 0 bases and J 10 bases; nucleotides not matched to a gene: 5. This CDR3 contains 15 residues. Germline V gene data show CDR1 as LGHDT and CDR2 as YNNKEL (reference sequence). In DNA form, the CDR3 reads TGTGCCAGCAGCCAAGAAGGACAGGGTGGATCACCCCTCCACTTT. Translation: CASSQEGQGGSPLHF.

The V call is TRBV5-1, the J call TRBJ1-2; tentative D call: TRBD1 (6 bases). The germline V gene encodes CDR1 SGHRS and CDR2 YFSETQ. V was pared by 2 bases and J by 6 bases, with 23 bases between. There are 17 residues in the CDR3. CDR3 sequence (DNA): TGCGCCAGCAGCTTATATCAGGCCCGGGACACGGCCAATGGCTACACCTTC. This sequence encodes CASSLYQARDTANGYTF.

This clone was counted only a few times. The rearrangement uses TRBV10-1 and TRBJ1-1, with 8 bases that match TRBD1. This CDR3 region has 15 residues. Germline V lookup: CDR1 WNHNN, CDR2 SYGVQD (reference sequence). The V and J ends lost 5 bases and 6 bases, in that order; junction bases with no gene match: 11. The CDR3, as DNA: TGCGCCAGCAGTCCGTCGGACAGGGTGACGCCTGAAGCTTTCTTT. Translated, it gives CASSPSDRVTPEAFF.